The text below deals with one T cell receptor (beta chain). Its antigen is not known. The data originate from a study of T cell responses to AZD1222 COVID-19 vaccine. The study's findings and limits: The study reported that nearly half of spike-specific TCRs target unmutated variant regions.

Sequencing was performed with immunoSEQ multiplex PCR; in TCRdb, only in-frame clones are kept and a portion is missing. The table has approximately 130,000 clones, around nine tenths seen once. The material was peripheral blood, obtained on day 0 of AZD1222 vaccination. The sequence was collected from an adult in good health.

The CDR3 spells CASSQQGNQPQHF. CDR3 DNA sequence: TGTGCCAGCAGCCAACAGGGAAATCAGCCCCAGCATTTT. The rearrangement uses TRBV7-9 and TRBJ1-5; maybe TRBD1 (6 bases). Germline loops: CDR1 SEHNR, CDR2 FQNEAQ (reference sequence). The CDR3 totals 13 residues. The V end was cut by 5 bases, the J end by 4 bases, with 9 bases between.